The entry that follows covers one TCR beta chain sequence. Authors' methods: By means of reference gene primer amplification, nucleated cell counts were estimated. Using immunoSEQ multiplex PCR, the repertoire was profiled, and TCRdb retains in-frame clones only, with some absent. D and trimming were read from the DNA, whereas the V and J calls and clone size are those reported in that table. The profile covers roughly 400,000 clones, with 80% to 95% appearing a single time and roughly 0.66% taken by the ten largest. This specimen comes from a study of blood T cell repertoires in COVID-19. Clinical history as reported by participants underpinned cohort assignment. The CDR3 loop spans 15 amino acids. The germline V gene has CDR1 MDHEN and CDR2 SYDVKM. Trimming at V came to 4 bases and at J to 7 bases, leaving 7 bases not matched to a gene.

The receptor comes from a man in his late teens or twenties who had recovered from COVID-19. V usage is TRBV28 and J usage is TRBJ1-6; 7 bases are shared with TRBD1. Source material: PBMCs or T cells enriched from blood (not recorded which). The CDR3 here is CASSSATGINSPLHF. In DNA, the CDR3 is TGTGCCAGCAGTTCCGCGACAGGGATAAATTCACCCCTCCACTTT.